The present entry profiles one T cell receptor (beta chain) with its context. The target antigen is unknown. Researchers drew blood RNA from unsorted whole blood and extracted germline DNA as well. In advance of surgery, roughly 4.4 milliliters of peripheral blood were collected. This entry belongs to a study of tumor-infiltrating lymphocytes in primary liver carcinoma. Across the study: Those enrolled were patients of both sexes, who were aged 30 to 69 years. Study results and caveats: Relative to tumor region pairs, the tumor-adjacent and tumor-blood pairs showed overlap that was lower.

Total RNA amounting to 500 ng was the source from which TCR beta cDNA was made with a constant-region primer. It was through three nested multiplex PCR rounds of slightly modified ARM-PCR that TCR beta libraries arose. One entry per CDR3 protein results from TCRdb running MiXCR on the multiplex PCR reads. The sample lists about 350,000 distinct CDR3 sequences; around three fifths were seen once. What was sequenced was peripheral blood. The receptor's source is a man aged 35-49 years with primary liver carcinoma and hepatitis B virus infection.

In nucleotides, the CDR3 is TGTGCCAGCAGGGGGACAGCCCCAGGTAGCTACACCTTC. Amino acids: CASRGTAPGSYTF. V and J are TRBV6-1 and TRBJ1-2, with TRBD1 identical over 7 bases. The CDR3 loop spans 13 amino acids. The germline V gene has CDR1 MNHNS and CDR2 SASEGT. J was trimmed by 9 bases and V by 6 bases; bases with no gene match: 10.